Below, 28 T cell receptor beta chains from the same sample are listed, as sequenced in a study of shared clonotypes between healthy human individuals. Assay: immunoSEQ multiplex PCR; the TCRdb copy retains only in-frame clones and omits some. Seen here are over a million clones, over 95% observed once, and the top ten hold approximately 1.2%. The sequenced sample consisted of naive CD4+ T cells sorted from blood. Noted subset: CD45RA+ positively selected. These receptors all stem from a man under 40 in good health.

A remark on this clone: Other DNA sequences in the same sample also yield this CDR3. The chain couples TRBV28 to TRBJ2-7, with 9 bases aligning to TRBD1. The CDR3 extends over 15 amino acids. In germline, CDR1 is MDHEN, CDR2 SYDVKM. J was trimmed by 4 bases and V by 0 bases; bases with no gene match: 4. For the CDR3, the DNA is TGTGCCAGCAGTTTATGGGGACAGGGAAGTTACGAGCAGTACTTC. Translated: CASSLWGQGSYEQYF.

The chain has TRBV2 and TRBJ2-1; TRBD1 matches at 7 bases. V shed 5 bases and J 14 bases; nucleotides not matched to a gene: 12. This CDR3 spans 13 amino acids. Germline assignment: CDR1 SNHLY and CDR2 FYNNEI. The CDR3 region has the DNA TGTGCCAGCAGTACCGACAGGGCTTACAAAAAGTTCTTC. The encoded protein is CASSTDRAYKKFF.

This clone was detected only a few times. The rearrangement links TRBV7-8 to TRBJ1-1; 7 bases align to TRBD1. Germline CDR1 reads SGHVS; CDR2 reads FQNEAQ. CDR3 length equals 16 residues. V shed 2 bases and J 0 bases; nucleotides not matched to a gene: 6. In nucleotides, the CDR3 is TGTGCCAGCAGCTTATTAGGGGGCACCATGAACACTGAAGCTTTCTTT. It yields the protein CASSLLGGTMNTEAFF. Looking up the rest from reference TRBV7-8 and TRBJ1-1 gives the full variable domain: GAGVSQSPRYKVAKRGQDVALRCDPISGHVSLFWYQQALGQGPEFLTYFQNEAQLDKSGLPSDRFFAERPEGSVSTLKIQRTQQEDSAVYLCASSLLGGTMNTEAFFGQGTRLTVV.

This clone has a single count. The V gene is TRBV11-2, the J gene TRBJ2-3; no definite D call. CDR3 length equals 12 residues. Per the germline V gene, CDR1 is SGHAT and CDR2 is FQNNGV. V gave up 7 bases and J gave up 2 bases, with 7 bases separating them. The CDR3 loop is CASTRPTDTQYF. The CDR3 bases are TGTGCCAGCACCCGTCCCACAGATACGCAGTATTTT.

V and J are TRBV18 and TRBJ2-1; the match to TRBD2 covers 16 bases. Germline V gene data show CDR1 as KGHSH and CDR2 as LQKENI. After removal of 2 bases from V and 9 bases from J, the junction contained 7 bases not matched to a gene. The CDR3 has 17 residues. The CDR3 DNA reads as TGTGCCAGCTCACCAGTTGGGACTAGCGGGAGGGCCGCTGAGCAGTTCTTC. It encodes CASSPVGTSGRAAEQFF.

This chain uses TRBV27 with TRBJ2-1, with 9 bases lining up with TRBD2. J lost 10 bases, V lost 3 bases, and 7 bases had no gene match. The germline V gene has CDR1 MNHEY and CDR2 SMNVEV (reference sequence). CDR3 length: 14 amino acids. The CDR3 sequence: CASSFSGSNREQFF. The CDR3 bases are TGTGCCAGCAGTTTTAGCGGGAGTAACCGGGAGCAGTTCTTC.

V gene TRBV5-6 combines with J gene TRBJ2-5, with D perhaps matching TRBD1 (5 bases). V was pared by 0 bases and J by 4 bases, with 19 bases between. The CDR3 spans 17 residues. Per the germline V gene, CDR1 is SGHDT and CDR2 is YYEEEE. The CDR3 protein is CASSLAPGLGVGETQYF. CDR3 sequence (DNA): TGTGCCAGCAGCTTGGCGCCCGGCTTAGGGGTTGGAGAGACCCAGTACTTC. Based on the CDR3 plus reference TRBV5-6 and TRBJ2-5, the full variable domain is DAGVTQSPTHLIKTRGQQVTLRCSPKSGHDTVSWYQQALGQGPQFIFQYYEEEERQRGNFPDRFSGHQFPNYSSELNVNALLLGDSALYLCASSLAPGLGVGETQYFGPGTRLLVL.

CDR3 sequence: CASSLAGAGGEQYF. The CDR3 DNA reads as TGCGCCAGCAGCTTGGCCGGGGCAGGGGGCGAGCAGTACTTC. This chain uses TRBV5-1 with TRBJ2-7; 7 nucleotides match TRBD1. Germline V CDR1 and CDR2: SGHRS, YFSETQ. Germline trimming cut 0 bases from V and 6 bases from J; bases unmatched to any gene: 6. This CDR3 is 14 amino acids long. The entire variable domain, with the rest obtained from reference TRBV5-1 and TRBJ2-7, is as follows: KAGVTQTPRYLIKTRGQQVTLSCSPISGHRSVSWYQQTPGQGLQFLFEYFSETQRNKGNFPGRFSGRQFSNSRSEMNVSTLELGDSALYLCASSLAGAGGEQYFGPGTRLTVT.

The V and J genes are TRBV15 and TRBJ2-7; D might be TRBD2 (6 bases). Germline V gene sequence: CDR1 LNHNV, CDR2 YYDKDF (reference sequence). This CDR3 is built from 14 residues. The germline V and J ends were trimmed by 0 bases and 5 bases, with 11 bases remaining between them. CDR3 sequence reads: CATSRDYGGDEQYF. CDR3 in DNA: TGTGCCACCAGCAGAGATTACGGAGGGGACGAGCAGTACTTC.

The chain links TRBV28 to TRBJ1-1, with 7 bases fitting TRBD1. CDR1 MDHEN and CDR2 SYDVKM come from the germline V gene. The CDR3 length is 16 residues. After removal of 0 bases from V and 1 base from J, the junction contained 5 bases not matched to a gene. DNA of the CDR3: TGTGCCAGCAGTTTATGGGGGGACAGTCGGAACACTGAAGCTTTCTTT. Translating it yields CASSLWGDSRNTEAFF. The entire variable domain, with the rest obtained from reference TRBV28 and TRBJ1-1, is as follows: DVKVTQSSRYLVKRTGEKVFLECVQDMDHENMFWYRQDPGLGLRLIYFSYDVKMKEKGDIPEGYSVSREKKERFSLILESASTNQTSMYLCASSLWGDSRNTEAFFGQGTRLTVV.

This sequence joins TRBV18 and TRBJ1-2; TRBD1 matches at 9 bases. Germline V gene sequence: CDR1 KGHSH, CDR2 LQKENI. The CDR3 length is 16 residues. With 0 bases clipped from V and 4 bases from J, the junction kept 6 bases outside the gene matches. This chain's CDR3 is CASSPPLPGQGYGYTF. CDR3 nucleotides: TGTGCCAGCTCACCACCTTTACCGGGACAGGGCTATGGCTACACCTTC.

V and J are TRBV5-1 and TRBJ2-1; a possible D gene is TRBD2 (6 bases). Between the trimmed V and J ends, which lost 6 bases and 5 bases, there was a span of 18 bases. Germline V gene lookup returns CDR1 SGHRS and CDR2 YFSETQ. CDR3 size: 15 residues. CDR3 region: CASKTRGGLNNEQFF. Here the CDR3 DNA reads TGCGCCAGCAAGACTAGAGGTGGGTTAAACAATGAGCAGTTCTTC.

The CDR3 DNA follows: TGTGCCAGCAGCCTCCAGGGGTTTGACACTGAAGCTTTCTTT. The encoded protein is CASSLQGFDTEAFF. The genes are TRBV7-9 and TRBJ1-1; TRBD1 is a possible D gene (6 bases). Germline V CDR1 and CDR2: SEHNR, FQNEAQ (reference sequence). The V end was cut by 5 bases, the J end by 3 bases, with 13 bases between. This CDR3 has 14 residues.

This sequence joins TRBV7-8 and TRBJ2-4; 12 bases fit TRBD1. Germline V gene sequence: CDR1 SGHVS, CDR2 FQNEAQ. Trimming cost V 5 bases and J 7 bases; bases outside gene matches: 12. The CDR3 runs to 17 residues. CDR3 coding DNA: TGTGCCAGCAGCACACGGGACAGGGGGCGCAAGGGTAACATTCAGTACTTC. Protein sequence: CASSTRDRGRKGNIQYF.

The gene calls are TRBV7-3 and TRBJ1-2; TRBD1 is a possible D gene (5 bases). Trimming left V 2 bases short and J 4 bases short, with 20 bases between. The germline V gene has CDR1 SGHTA and CDR2 FQGTGA. The CDR3 runs 17 residues. The CDR3 region is CASSLLVPTGPTYGYTF. The CDR3 region has the DNA TGTGCCAGCAGCTTATTGGTTCCGACGGGGCCAACCTATGGCTACACCTTC.

The gene calls are TRBV6-1 and TRBJ2-7; D is undetermined. V was trimmed by 0 bases and J by 0 bases, leaving 9 bases between them. The germline V gene encodes CDR1 MNHNS and CDR2 SASEGT. The CDR3 spans 15 residues. CDR3 amino acids: CASSEALSTSYEQYF. The CDR3 DNA sequence: TGTGCCAGCAGTGAAGCGCTGTCGACCTCCTACGAGCAGTACTTC.

V usage is TRBV5-5 and J usage is TRBJ2-3; D uncertain. The CDR3 is 14 amino acids. Germline V gene lookup returns CDR1 SGHKS and CDR2 YYEKEE (reference sequence). The V and J ends lost 4 bases and 6 bases respectively, with 15 bases between them. CDR3 sequence (DNA): TGTGCCAGCAGCAAGACGCTTCACGGGGATACGCAGTATTTT. Its protein product is CASSKTLHGDTQYF.

The chain recombines TRBV18 with TRBJ2-6; 8 bases match TRBD1. J gave up 0 bases and V 4 bases, and 8 bases lay outside the gene matches. CDR1 is KGHSH and CDR2 is LQKENI in the germline V gene. This CDR3 is 18 amino acids long. CDR3 in amino acids: CASSLPGTGVSGANVLTF. CDR3 nucleotides: TGTGCCAGCTCACTTCCCGGGACAGGCGTCTCTGGGGCCAACGTCCTGACTTTC.

Written as DNA, the CDR3 is TGCGCCAGCAGCTTGGCAGAGGCTGGCACCGGGGAGCTGTTTTTT. Amino acid sequence: CASSLAEAGTGELFF. This chain uses TRBV5-1 with TRBJ2-2; no definite D call. Per germline, CDR1 SGHRS and CDR2 YFSETQ. Trimming pared 0 bases from V and 4 bases from J, leaving 10 bases between. The CDR3 is 15 residues long.

Only one count was recorded for this clone. The chain uses TRBV5-6 and TRBJ2-3; the D gene is possibly TRBD2 (5 bases). Germline V lookup: CDR1 SGHDT, CDR2 YYEEEE. The V gene lost 5 bases and the J gene lost 11 bases, with 12 bases spanning the gap. The CDR3 is 11 residues long. CDR3 region: CASSSGDQQYF. The CDR3 DNA follows: TGTGCCAGCAGTTCCGGGGATCAGCAGTATTTT.

The V gene is TRBV18, the J gene TRBJ2-4; 11 nucleotides line up with TRBD2. There are 20 residues in the CDR3. The trim removed 2 bases at V and 0 bases at J, leaving 12 bases unmatched. Germline CDR1 reads KGHSH; CDR2 reads LQKENI. CDR3 amino acids: CASSPMLAGGYNLAKNIQYF. The CDR3 DNA follows: TGTGCCAGCTCACCAATGCTAGCGGGAGGCTATAATCTAGCCAAAAACATTCAGTACTTC.

This sequence joins TRBV19 and TRBJ1-5; D unclear. Trimming took off 4 bases at V and 5 bases at J, with 9 bases between the two ends. The CDR3 length is 13 residues. Germline CDR1 LNHDA, CDR2 SQIVND (reference sequence). The CDR3 sequence: CASSRTRDQPQHF. The CDR3 coding sequence is TGTGCCAGTAGTAGAACGAGGGATCAGCCCCAGCATTTT.

The V gene is TRBV10-3, the J gene TRBJ2-1; D possibly uses TRBD1 or TRBD2 (6 bases each). The CDR3 sequence is 16 residues long. Looked up from germline, CDR1 is ENHRY and CDR2 is SYGVKD. The germline V and J ends were trimmed by 6 bases and 6 bases, with 21 bases remaining between them. DNA for the CDR3: TGTGCCATCAGCCAAGGCTCTCTATGGGGGGCCAATGAGCAGTTCTTC. Its translation: CAISQGSLWGANEQFF.

The CDR3 loop reads CASSLVGGDYYANTGELFF. The CDR3 DNA reads as TGTGCCAGCAGCTTAGTTGGAGGGGACTATTATGCGAACACCGGGGAGCTGTTTTTT. V and J are TRBV7-2 and TRBJ2-2; TRBD2 aligns across 7 bases. Germline CDR1 reads SGHTA; CDR2 reads FQGNSA. CDR3 length equals 19 residues. Germline trimming cut 1 base from V and 0 bases from J; bases unmatched to any gene: 11.

This clone turned up a few times. J is TRBJ2-2 and V is TRBV7-6, with D unclear. V was clipped by 5 bases and J by 1 base, with 11 bases between them. Germline-derived CDR1 and CDR2 are SGHVS and FNYEAQ. CDR3 size: 15 residues. The CDR3, as DNA: TGTGCCAGCAGCCAAGTTTGGGGGAACACCGGGGAGCTGTTTTTT. This translates into CASSQVWGNTGELFF.

The chain combines TRBV7-2 with TRBJ1-4; a weak D match, TRBD1 (6 bases). V dropped 5 bases and J dropped 4 bases, with 14 bases sitting between them. The CDR3 covers 15 residues. The V gene's germline CDR1 is SGHTA and CDR2 FQGNSA. The CDR3 bases are TGTGCCAGCAGCCCTTGGACAGAATATAATGAAAAACTGTTTTTT. It specifies CASSPWTEYNEKLFF.

This chain connects TRBV7-9 to TRBJ2-4, with D possibly TRBD2 on 5 matching bases. V shed 1 base and J shed 0 bases, with 13 bases lying between them. Germline CDR1 reads SEHNR; CDR2 reads FQNEAQ (reference sequence). CDR3 length: 17 amino acids. The CDR3 reads CASSLGERWLAKNIQYF. The CDR3 coding sequence is TGTGCCAGCAGCTTAGGGGAGCGTTGGCTAGCCAAAAACATTCAGTACTTC.

The chain carries TRBV5-1 and TRBJ2-2; weak D call: TRBD1 (6 bases). This CDR3 is built from 13 residues. The V gene's germline CDR1 is SGHRS and CDR2 YFSETQ. Trimming took 7 bases from V and 8 from J, leaving 15 bases between them. The CDR3 sequence is CASEGGTTGELFF. The CDR3 DNA sequence: TGCGCCAGCGAAGGGGGAACCACTGGGGAGCTGTTTTTT.